This TCR beta chain was sequenced in a study of CD8 T cells in Susac syndrome. Random hexamers primed reverse transcription of 0.5 to 1 ug RNA. TCRdb reprocessed the immunoSEQ multiplex PCR reads via MiXCR and lists one record per CDR3 protein. The sample holds about 150,000 distinct CDR3 sequences, about 95% seen once. Germline V gene data show CDR1 as SEHNR and CDR2 as FQNEAQ (reference sequence). This CDR3 is built from 14 residues. V lost 4 bases and J lost 6, with 15 bases in between. Input material: CD8+ T cells from PBMCs. The chain joins TRBV7-9 to TRBJ2-5; D is perhaps TRBD2 (5 bases). This TCR was recovered from a human donor with multiple sclerosis. The CDR3 nucleotides are TGTGCCAGCAGCTCCGCCATACCCGGGAAGACCCAGTACTTC. It specifies CASSSAIPGKTQYF. The variable domain in full, completed from reference TRBV7-9 and TRBJ2-5, reads DTGVSQNPRHKITKRGQNVTFRCDPISEHNRLYWYRQTLGQGPEFLTYFQNEAQLEKSRLLSDRFSAERPKGSFSTLEIQRTEQGDSAMYLCASSSAIPGKTQYFGPGTRLLVL.